This T cell receptor beta chain was obtained from a study of T-cell memory formation after mild COVID-19. In the study overall: Largely donor-specific sequence clusters came from two donors.

Study-wide results and limits: Whether day 37 second-wave clones are SARS-CoV-2-specific was not confirmed.

Comment on this clonotype: The antigen remains unidentified.

The CDR3 has 14 residues. Between the trimmed V and J ends, which lost 2 bases and 6 bases, there was a span of 8 bases. TCR alpha and TCR beta cDNA libraries carrying sample barcodes and UMIs were produced by 5'RACE using constant-segment primers. Each CDR3 protein gets one entry after TCRdb re-called the 5' RACE reads with MiXCR. Of just over 150,000 distinct CDR3 sequences listed, 31% were seen once; the top ten hold more than 10%. This rearrangement joins TRBV12-3 or TRBV12-4 to TRBJ1-6; D may be TRBD1 (5 bases). The source of this sequence is an adult woman who had mild COVID-19 (a few samples of this study predate the infection). Cell type and time point are not known. Sequencing was performed on PBMCs or a T cell subset sorted from them (not recorded which). CDR3 DNA: TGTGCCAGCAGTTTAAGCAGGGCTAATTCACCCCTCCACTTT. Its translation is CASSLSRANSPLHF.